This T cell receptor beta chain was recorded in a study of regulatory T cells in long-lasting Graves disease. Many counts were recorded for this clonotype. J lost 5 bases, V lost 8 bases, and 11 bases had no gene match. Germline V gene lookup returns CDR1 MDHEN and CDR2 SYDVKM. The CDR3 length is 14 residues. CDR3 regions were amplified by Arm-PCR using iRepertoire HTBI primers to build TCR beta libraries. TCRdb independently ran MiXCR on the multiplex PCR reads; one entry per CDR3 protein. This table has 400,000 to 500,000 distinct CDR3 sequences, 14% appearing once. Time point of the sample: newly diagnosed GD, antithyroid drugs for less than 3 months. The TCR library was made from RNA that had been extracted from PBMCs in TRIzol. The EDTA tubes were filled with 8 to 9.5 milliliters of drawn peripheral blood. The data were also submitted as part of a second study, on T cells in Graves' hyperthyroidism and ophthalmopathy.

The gene calls are TRBV28 and TRBJ2-7, with 8 bases lining up with TRBD2. The TCR sequence derives from a woman aged 45-59 years with Graves disease. The sequenced sample was peripheral blood mononuclear cells (PBMCs), obtained at new diagnosis, from a patient treated with antithyroid drugs. The CDR3 bases are TGTGCCAGCTCCTCCTCTGCGGGAGGTAACGAGCAGTACTTC. Its translation: CASSSSAGGNEQYF.